Following are 20 T cell receptor beta chains from one sample sequenced in a study of technical replicates of blood from a few donors. Assay used: immunoSEQ multiplex PCR; TCRdb lists only in-frame clones, some missing. Of about 80,000 clones listed, about 95% are singletons. Sequenced sample: T cells isolated from PBMCs. Receptors originate from a human donor in good health.

The chain carries TRBV30 and TRBJ1-2, with D possibly being TRBD1 (6 bases). The V gene's germline CDR1 is GTSNPN and CDR2 SVGIG (reference sequence). Between the trimmed V and J ends, which lost 2 bases and 0 bases, there was a span of 16 bases. The CDR3 is 16 amino acids. The CDR3: CAWSFGQPTTNYGYTF. CDR3 sequence (DNA): TGTGCCTGGAGTTTCGGACAGCCTACCACTAACTATGGCTACACCTTC.

The genes are TRBV6-4 and TRBJ2-1; TRBD2 matches 12 bases. Germline V CDR1 and CDR2: MRHNA, SNTAGT. Trimming at V came to 6 bases and at J to 6 bases, leaving 6 bases not matched to a gene. CDR3 length equals 15 residues. The CDR3, as DNA: TGTGCCAGCAGATCTTCTAGCGGGAGGGCCAATGAGCAGTTCTTC. Translating gives CASRSSSGRANEQFF.

The CDR3 DNA reads TGCGCCAGCAGCCAAGACGGAGCCAATCAGCCCCAGCATTTT. Its protein product is CASSQDGANQPQHF. This chain connects TRBV4-3 to TRBJ1-5; no clear D. The CDR3 contains 14 residues. The germline V and J ends were trimmed by 0 bases and 3 bases, with 6 bases remaining between them. Germline V gene sequence: CDR1 LGHNA, CDR2 YSLEER.

This chain links TRBV14 with TRBJ1-2, with D hard to call. V lost 0 bases to trimming and J lost 8 bases, with 13 bases between them. Germline V gene lookup returns CDR1 SGHDN and CDR2 FVKESK. This CDR3 region has 14 residues. The CDR3 is CASSQDRRAGGYTF. In DNA, the CDR3 is TGTGCCAGCAGCCAAGACAGGAGGGCAGGCGGCTACACCTTC.

This clone has only one observation. V and J are TRBV18 and TRBJ1-4, with D possibly TRBD1 on 5 matching bases. This CDR3 has 16 amino acids. From germline, CDR1 is KGHSH and CDR2 LQKENI. Trimming shortened V by 4 bases and J by 0 bases, and 12 bases separated the two germline ends. As DNA, the CDR3 is TGTGCCAGCTCACTACAGGAAAGTGCAACTAATGAAAAACTGTTTTTT. Translation: CASSLQESATNEKLFF.

This clone has only one observation. This sequence joins TRBV6-5 and TRBJ2-5; no clear D gene. Germline CDR1 is MNHEY and CDR2 is SVGAGI. The CDR3 length is 11 residues. Trimming pared 6 bases from V and 5 bases from J, leaving 7 bases between. The CDR3 loop is CASRNGETQYF. The CDR3 bases are TGTGCCAGCAGAAACGGGGAGACCCAGTACTTC.

V and J are TRBV10-3 and TRBJ2-5; 7 bases map to TRBD1. From germline, CDR1 is ENHRY and CDR2 SYGVKD. Trimming cost V 6 bases and J 5 bases; bases outside gene matches: 12. CDR3 length: 15 amino acids. The CDR3 loop reads CAIRATDRVQETQYF. In nucleotides, the CDR3 is TGTGCCATCAGGGCCACTGACAGGGTGCAGGAGACCCAGTACTTC.

This clone appeared once. The chain employs TRBV27 and TRBJ2-7; possibly TRBD1 for D (5 bases). Trimming stripped 5 bases from V and 3 bases from J, with 11 bases between. The CDR3 consists of 13 residues. CDR1 MNHEY and CDR2 SMNVEV come from the germline V gene (reference sequence). This chain's CDR3 is CASSDRNNYEQYF. The CDR3 DNA reads as TGTGCCAGCAGTGACAGAAACAACTACGAGCAGTACTTC.

The rearrangement links TRBV19 to TRBJ2-2, with TRBD2 matching over 9 bases. The CDR3 is made up of 16 amino acids. CDR1 LNHDA and CDR2 SQIVND come from the germline V gene (reference sequence). Losses at the gene ends were 5 bases for V and 4 bases for J; bases not matched to a gene: 8. The CDR3 protein is CASSFQAGGATGELFF. DNA for the CDR3: TGTGCCAGTAGTTTCCAAGCGGGAGGCGCCACCGGGGAGCTGTTTTTT.

The V gene is TRBV7-6, the J gene TRBJ2-5, with D possibly TRBD2 on 6 matching bases. The CDR3 extends over 14 amino acids. From germline, CDR1 is SGHVS and CDR2 FNYEAQ. V shed 2 bases and J shed 5 bases, with 12 bases lying between them. The CDR3 sequence: CASSLTGVTETQYF. In nucleotides, the CDR3 is TGTGCCAGCAGCTTAACGGGAGTCACGGAGACCCAGTACTTC.

This sequence joins TRBV7-2 and TRBJ1-4, with 11 bases lining up with TRBD1. Germline assignment: CDR1 SGHTA and CDR2 FQGNSA. The CDR3 extends over 13 amino acids. J gave up 8 bases and V 4 bases, and 0 bases lay outside the gene matches. The CDR3 reads CASSWTGGEKLFF. CDR3 bases: TGTGCCAGCAGCTGGACAGGGGGCGAAAAACTGTTTTTT.

V gene TRBV27 combines with J gene TRBJ2-1, with D possibly TRBD1 on 6 matching bases. CDR1 MNHEY and CDR2 SMNVEV come from the germline V gene (reference sequence). The CDR3 covers 16 residues. The V gene lost 0 bases and the J gene lost 5 bases, with 14 bases spanning the gap. In DNA, the CDR3 is TGTGCCAGCAGTTTATCCTACAGGGCTATGGACAATGAGCAGTTCTTC. As protein: CASSLSYRAMDNEQFF.

The chain combines TRBV13 with TRBJ2-2; 12 nucleotides align to TRBD2. Germline values: CDR1 PRHDT, CDR2 FYEKMQ (reference sequence). The CDR3 sequence is 16 residues long. Trimming took 7 bases from V and 6 from J; bases not matched to a gene: 9. CDR3 sequence reads: CASTQAPSGRAGELFF. In nucleotides, the CDR3 is TGTGCCAGCACCCAGGCCCCTAGCGGGAGGGCCGGGGAGCTGTTTTTT.

The chain employs TRBV7-2 and TRBJ2-1; 8 nucleotides line up with TRBD2. Germline V gene sequence: CDR1 SGHTA, CDR2 FQGNSA. The junction had 5 bases not matched to a gene; V was cut back by 1 base and J by 12 bases. This CDR3 region has 13 residues. The CDR3 sequence is CASSLDPAGVQFF. In DNA, the CDR3 is TGTGCCAGCAGCTTAGACCCAGCGGGGGTGCAGTTCTTC.

This chain connects TRBV28 to TRBJ2-2; unclear D gene. This CDR3 contains 12 residues. CDR1 is MDHEN and CDR2 is SYDVKM in the germline V gene. With 6 bases removed from V and 6 bases from J, the gap between germline ends came to 8 bases. The CDR3, as DNA: TGTGCCAGCAGCCTACCCCCCGGGGAGCTGTTTTTT. Protein sequence: CASSLPPGELFF.

The rearrangement uses TRBV10-1 and TRBJ2-1; D might be TRBD1 (5 bases). The germline V gene has CDR1 WNHNN and CDR2 SYGVQD (reference sequence). The ends were cut back, 0 bases at V and 3 bases at J, with 15 bases in the middle. The CDR3 runs 17 residues. The CDR3 reads CASSESLGQVFYNEQFF. The CDR3, as DNA: TGCGCCAGCAGTGAGTCGTTGGGGCAAGTATTCTACAATGAGCAGTTCTTC.

The chain joins TRBV6-6 to TRBJ1-4; no firm D call. Looked up from germline, CDR1 is MNHNY and CDR2 is SVGAGI (reference sequence). With 4 bases removed from V and 5 bases from J, the gap between germline ends came to 14 bases. The CDR3 loop spans 15 amino acids. CDR3 nucleotides: TGTGCCAGCAGTTCCTCTCCGGTATCAAATGAAAAACTGTTTTTT. Its protein product is CASSSSPVSNEKLFF.

DNA of the CDR3: TGTGCCAGTACCGAACAGGGGAACTATGGCTACACCTTC. Its protein is CASTEQGNYGYTF. The genes are TRBV19 and TRBJ1-2, with 7 positions matching TRBD1. J gave up 2 bases and V 7 bases, and 4 bases lay outside the gene matches. The CDR3 covers 13 residues. Germline V CDR1 and CDR2: LNHDA, SQIVND (reference sequence).

V and J are TRBV7-6 and TRBJ1-1; TRBD1 aligns across 7 bases. The junction had 2 bases not matched to a gene; V was cut back by 5 bases and J by 8 bases. CDR1 and CDR2 (germline): SGHVS, FNYEAQ. The CDR3 covers 11 residues. CDR3: CASSPTGEAFF. CDR3 in DNA: TGTGCCAGCAGCCCGACAGGGGAAGCTTTCTTT. Based on the CDR3 plus reference TRBV7-6 and TRBJ1-1, the full variable domain is GAGVSQSPRYKVTKRGQDVALRCDPISGHVSLYWYRQALGQGPEFLTYFNYEAQQDKSGLPNDRFSAERPEGSISTLTIQRTEQRDSAMYRCASSPTGEAFFGQGTRLTVV.

The chain recombines TRBV4-2 with TRBJ1-5; 10 bases map to TRBD1. The CDR3 has 19 amino acids. Germline V gene sequence: CDR1 LGHNA, CDR2 YNFKEQ. V lost 8 bases to trimming and J lost 6 bases; unmatched junction nucleotides: 22. Here the CDR3 reads CASGPLTTQGQGRRQPQHF. The CDR3 region has the DNA TGTGCCAGCGGGCCGCTGACCACTCAGGGACAGGGGAGGCGTCAGCCCCAGCATTTT.